A selection of T cell receptor beta chains follows, all from one sample in a study of T cell responses to AZD1222 COVID-19 vaccine. Libraries were prepared by immunoSEQ multiplex PCR; TCRdb keeps only in-frame clonotypes and omits some of them. Of roughly 140,000 clones detected, 92% appear once; the ten largest clones hold 3.3%. Here the sequenced sample was peripheral blood, taken 28 days after the second AZD1222 dose. The receptors were gathered from an adult who received the AZD1222 COVID-19 vaccine. The CDR3 runs from the conserved cysteine through the conserved F or W. The D gene is left open where the match is weak. Clone size is shown for a subset of rows, as once, few, many or a class of expanded clone.

- | TRBJ1-1 | - | TRBV27 | TGTGCCAGCAGTTTCGGGGGGCGGGGCACTGAAGCTTTCTTT | CASSFGGRGTEAFF
- | TRBJ1-4 | - | TRBV6-5 | TGTGCCAGCAGTCGAAGGACTGACGGGGGCGAAAAACTGTTTTTT | CASSRRTDGGEKLFF
- | TRBJ2-7 | - | TRBV6-5 | TGTGCCAGCAGTTATCTTCGGGGGGCGCCCTACGAGCAGTACTTC | CASSYLRGAPYEQYF
- | TRBJ2-3 | - | TRBV11-1 | TGTGCCAGCAGCGCAACTTCGGGCACAGATACGCAGTATTTT | CASSATSGTDTQYF
- | TRBJ1-4 | - | TRBV27 | TGTGCCAGCAGTTTACGTTTCGCTAATGAAAAACTGTTTTTT | CASSLRFANEKLFF
- | TRBJ2-1 | - | TRBV7-3 | TGTGCCAGCAGCTTTGCAGGGAATGAGCAGTTCTTC | CASSFAGNEQFF
TRBD2 | TRBJ2-1 | medium-sized | TRBV14 | TGTGCCAGCAGCCAAGGGACTAGCAGAGAAACCTCCTACAATGAGCAGTTCTTC | CASSQGTSRETSYNEQFF
- | TRBJ1-2 | - | TRBV9 | TGTGCCAGCAGCGTAGACCTCAGGACAGATCATAACTATGGCTACACCTTC | CASSVDLRTDHNYGYTF
- | TRBJ1-5 | - | TRBV19 | TGTGCCAGTAAAATCGGGCAGGGAAGGAGCCAGCCCCAGCATTTT | CASKIGQGRSQPQHF
- | TRBJ2-1 | - | TRBV7-9 | TGTGCCAGCCGCGATTCCTACAGTAGCGAGCAGTTCTTC | CASRDSYSSEQFF
- | TRBJ2-2 | - | TRBV18 | TGTGCCAGCTCACCTCCGGGAGAAGTTACCGGGGAGCTGTTTTTT | CASSPPGEVTGELFF